This T cell receptor (beta chain) is from a study of blood T cell repertoires in COVID-19. Study at large: Both acute and convalescent COVID-19 samples were obtained from the United States, Italy and Spain. PBMCs, B-cell-depleted T cells, or T cells provided the cDNA or gDNA that made up the material.

Profiling relied on immunoSEQ multiplex PCR, and the TCRdb table lists in-frame clones only, not all of them. Here the sample spans some 42,000 clones, roughly 87% being singletons. CDR1 and CDR2 (germline): SGHTS, YDEGEE. The CDR3 covers 13 residues. Trimming stripped 5 bases from V and 2 bases from J, with 9 bases between. The chain joins TRBV5-8 to TRBJ2-3; a possible D gene is TRBD1 (5 bases). Source material: peripheral blood. This TCR came from a human donor in a cohort sampled during active COVID-19. The CDR3 loop reads CASRRGLTDTQYF. DNA for the CDR3: TGTGCCAGCAGAAGGGGTCTCACAGATACGCAGTATTTT.